What follows describes a single TCR beta chain. The CDR3 is made up of 13 amino acids. Between the trimmed V and J ends, which lost 7 bases and 0 bases, there was a span of 7 bases. The germline V gene encodes CDR1 SNHLY and CDR2 FYNNEI. These data are taken from a study of blood T cell repertoires in COVID-19. Looking at the study overall: There were acute and convalescent COVID-19 samples, and they came from the United States, Italy and Spain. PBMCs, B-cell-depleted T cells, or T cells were the source of the cDNA or gDNA that made up the material.

Original methodology: Nucleated cell counts were estimated from reference gene primer amplification. Repertoires were generated with immunoSEQ multiplex PCR, while TCRdb's copy carries only in-frame clones and drops some. The V and J calls and clone size are taken from that table; D and trimming were inferred from the DNA. Among 72,000 or so clones, about 80% were seen once, and the ten largest hold 16%. This clonotype was sampled from a man aged 80 or over with active COVID-19. The chain joins TRBV2 to TRBJ1-5; D uncertain. The sequencing sample was made of peripheral blood. The CDR3 nucleotides are TGTGCCAGCATGCGGGATAGCAATCAGCCCCAGCATTTT. It translates to CASMRDSNQPQHF.